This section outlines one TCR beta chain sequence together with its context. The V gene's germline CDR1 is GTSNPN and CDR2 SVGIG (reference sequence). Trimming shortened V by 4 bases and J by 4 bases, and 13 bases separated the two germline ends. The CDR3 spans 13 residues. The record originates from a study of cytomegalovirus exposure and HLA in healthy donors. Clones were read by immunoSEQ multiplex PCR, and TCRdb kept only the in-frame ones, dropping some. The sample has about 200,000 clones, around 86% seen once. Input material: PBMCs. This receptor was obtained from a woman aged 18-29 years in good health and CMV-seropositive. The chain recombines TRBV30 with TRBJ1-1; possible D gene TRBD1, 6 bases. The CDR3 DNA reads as TGTGCCTGGAACCAAGGGGGGGCCACTGAAGCTTTCTTT. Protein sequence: CAWNQGGATEAFF.